This T cell receptor (beta chain) was sequenced in a study of T cell changes during pregnancy in multiple sclerosis. V lost 5 bases to trimming and J lost 6 bases; unmatched junction nucleotides: 10. The CDR3 totals 15 residues. Germline V CDR1 and CDR2: GTSNPN, SVGIG (reference sequence). Some clones are missing from TCRdb's copy, which holds only in-frame ones; the method was immunoSEQ multiplex PCR. This table holds nearly 60,000 clones, about 89% found once. The TCR originated in a female donor in good health, enrolled as a control in a pregnancy study. Material: CD4+ T cells from peripheral blood mononuclear cells, obtained after pregnancy. The V call is TRBV30, the J call TRBJ1-1; 12 bases fit TRBD1. The chain's CDR3 is CAWAMGQGASAEAFF. CDR3 DNA sequence: TGTGCCTGGGCTATGGGACAGGGGGCAAGCGCTGAAGCTTTCTTT. Together with reference TRBV30 and TRBJ1-1, the CDR3 gives the full variable domain: SQTIHQWPATLVQPVGSPLSLECTVEGTSNPNLYWYRQAAGRGLQLLFYSVGIGQISSEVPQNLSASRPQDRQFILSSKKLLLSDSGFYLCAWAMGQGASAEAFFGQGTRLTVV.